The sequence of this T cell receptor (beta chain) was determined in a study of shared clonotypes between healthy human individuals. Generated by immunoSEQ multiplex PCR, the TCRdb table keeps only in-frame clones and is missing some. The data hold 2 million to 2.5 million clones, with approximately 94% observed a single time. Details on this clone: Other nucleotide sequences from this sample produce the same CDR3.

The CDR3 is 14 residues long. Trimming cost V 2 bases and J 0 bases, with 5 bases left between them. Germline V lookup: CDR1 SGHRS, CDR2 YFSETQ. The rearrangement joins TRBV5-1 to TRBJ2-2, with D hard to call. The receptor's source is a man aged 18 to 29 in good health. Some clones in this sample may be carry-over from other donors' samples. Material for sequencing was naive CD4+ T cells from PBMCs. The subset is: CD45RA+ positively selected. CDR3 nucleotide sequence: TGCGCCAGCAGCTTAACCGCGAACACCGGGGAGCTGTTTTTT. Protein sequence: CASSLTANTGELFF.